Each of the 27 T cell receptor beta chains below was sequenced from the same sample in a study of blood T cell repertoires in COVID-19 (dated by TCRdb to about 2020). Library method: the immunoSEQ multiplex PCR assay. TCRdb carries this immuneACCESS record with in-frame sequences only. Its versions omit some clonotypes, under half of them owing to an unresolved V gene in the studies checked, with the rest unexplained. The sample table contains hundreds of thousands of clones; only one count was recorded for 86% of them. The ten top clones hold under 2% of the sample. Specimen: peripheral blood. The receptors come from a woman aged 55-69 years who had recovered from COVID-19.

This chain connects TRBV3-1 (or the pseudogene TRBV3-2) to TRBJ2-1, with TRBD2 identical over 8 bases. Looked up from germline, CDR1 is LGHDT and CDR2 is YNNKEL (reference sequence). Trimming took 3 bases from V and 0 from J; bases not matched to a gene: 16. This CDR3 is 20 amino acids long. The CDR3 DNA sequence: TGTGCCAGCAGCCACCCCCGACTAGCGATAAGGTCGGGCTCCTACAATGAGCAGTTCTTC. This encodes CASSHPRLAIRSGSYNEQFF.

V gene TRBV7-3 combines with J gene TRBJ2-3; 9 bases map to TRBD2. This CDR3 spans 16 amino acids. CDR1 SGHTA and CDR2 FQGTGA come from the germline V gene. V trimming: 2 bases; J trimming: 2 bases; junction bases outside the gene matches: 5. In DNA form, the CDR3 reads TGTGCCAGCAGCTTACAGCGGGGGGTCAACACAGATACGCAGTATTTT. It is translated as CASSLQRGVNTDTQYF.

V is TRBV7-2 and J is TRBJ2-1; 12 nucleotides align to TRBD2. The germline V gene encodes CDR1 SGHTA and CDR2 FQGNSA. The V and J ends lost 0 bases and 1 base, in that order; junction bases with no gene match: 10. This CDR3 is built from 20 residues. The CDR3 loop reads CASSLAWTSGAIRSYNEQFF. CDR3 DNA: TGTGCCAGCAGCTTAGCTTGGACTAGCGGGGCCATCAGGTCCTACAATGAGCAGTTCTTC. The full variable domain, rest sourced from reference TRBV7-2 and TRBJ2-1, is GAGVSQSPSNKVTEKGKDVELRCDPISGHTALYWYRQSLGQGLEFLIYFQGNSAPDKSGLPSDRFSAERTGGSVSTLTIQRTQQEDSAVYLCASSLAWTSGAIRSYNEQFFGPGTRLTVL.

The chain employs TRBV24-1 and TRBJ2-7, with D perhaps TRBD2 (5 bases). This CDR3 is built from 13 residues. V shed 12 bases and J shed 0 bases, with 14 bases lying between them. CDR1 and CDR2 (germline): KGHDR, SFDVKD. The CDR3 protein is CAVGVGSSYEQYF. The CDR3 coding sequence is TGTGCCGTGGGAGTGGGCAGCTCCTACGAGCAGTACTTC.

The chain uses TRBV5-8 and TRBJ1-6; a weak D match, TRBD1 (5 bases). Trimming shortened V by 0 bases and J by 0 bases, and 10 bases separated the two germline ends. Germline V CDR1 and CDR2: SGHTS, YDEGEE. This CDR3 contains 17 residues. CDR3 coding DNA: TGTGCCAGCAGCTTGGAACCTAGGGGCTCCTATAATTCACCCCTCCACTTT. Its protein is CASSLEPRGSYNSPLHF.

This clone appeared many times. The chain uses TRBV2 and TRBJ2-3; 8 nucleotides agree with TRBD2. The CDR3 consists of 12 residues. The germline V gene has CDR1 SNHLY and CDR2 FYNNEI. Germline trimming cut 3 bases from V and 14 bases from J; bases unmatched to any gene: 7. The CDR3 nucleotides read TGTGCCAGCAGTGAGACGGGGGGGAGACTGTATTTT. This codes for CASSETGGRLYF.

V and J are TRBV4-2 and TRBJ2-5, with 9 bases that match TRBD2. Germline values: CDR1 LGHNA, CDR2 YNFKEQ. After removal of 4 bases from V and 5 bases from J, the junction contained 11 bases not matched to a gene. The CDR3 has 16 amino acids. CDR3 bases: TGTGCCAGCAGCCTTGAGGTAGCGGGGGTGGGGGAGACCCAGTACTTC. Translating gives CASSLEVAGVGETQYF.

V gene TRBV11-1 combines with J gene TRBJ2-5, with 7 bases lining up with TRBD1. The CDR3 sequence is 13 residues long. J lost 5 bases, V lost 5 bases, and 5 bases had no gene match. CDR1 SGHAT and CDR2 FQDESV come from the germline V gene (reference sequence). CDR3 DNA sequence: TGTGCCAGCAGCATGGGACAGAGGGAGACCCAGTACTTC. Translation gives CASSMGQRETQYF.

The genes are TRBV6-5 and TRBJ2-1; possibly TRBD1 for D (5 bases). Trimming shortened V by 0 bases and J by 8 bases, and 11 bases separated the two germline ends. The CDR3 totals 14 residues. Looked up from germline, CDR1 is MNHEY and CDR2 is SVGAGI. In nucleotides, the CDR3 is TGTGCCAGCAGTTACTCGTTAGGGGCCGATGAGCAGTTCTTC. Protein product: CASSYSLGADEQFF.

CDR3 coding DNA: TGTGCCAGCAGCAACCGACAGTTCTCCTACGAGCAGTACTTC. Residues: CASSNRQFSYEQYF. This chain uses TRBV7-2 with TRBJ2-7, with a tentative D call TRBD1 (5 bases). The CDR3 length is 14 residues. Germline lookup yields CDR1 SGHTA and CDR2 FQGNSA. V was shortened by 5 bases and J by 0 bases, with 11 bases between the two germline ends.

The V and J genes are TRBV28 and TRBJ2-5; 8 bases line up with TRBD2. After removal of 7 bases from V and 5 bases from J, the junction contained 6 bases not matched to a gene. The CDR3 sequence is 13 residues long. The germline V gene has CDR1 MDHEN and CDR2 SYDVKM. The CDR3 sequence: CASKLADGETQYF. The CDR3 nucleotides read TGTGCCAGCAAACTAGCGGACGGGGAGACCCAGTACTTC.

V gene TRBV13 combines with J gene TRBJ1-1; D is unclear. Germline values: CDR1 PRHDT, CDR2 FYEKMQ (reference sequence). With 8 bases removed from V and 0 bases from J, the gap between germline ends came to 10 bases. The CDR3 is 13 residues long. The CDR3 nucleotides read TGTGCCAGCGGAGGGCAACTGAACACTGAAGCTTTCTTT. Protein: CASGGQLNTEAFF.

The chain recombines TRBV15 with TRBJ2-5; D not resolved. Looked up from germline, CDR1 is LNHNV and CDR2 is YYDKDF (reference sequence). This CDR3 region has 15 residues. Between the trimmed V and J ends, which lost 1 base and 0 bases, there was a span of 9 bases. The DNA for the CDR3 is TGTGCCACCAGCAGAGCTACGGTGTACCAAGAGACCCAGTACTTC. This gives the protein CATSRATVYQETQYF.

This sequence joins TRBV9 and TRBJ1-2, with D maybe TRBD1 (5 bases). CDR1 is SGDLS, CDR2 YYNGEE, per germline. Trimming removed 3 bases from V and 7 bases from J, with 13 bases in between. The CDR3 loop spans 13 amino acids. CDR3 protein: CASSARGEGGYTF. The DNA of the CDR3 is TGTGCCAGCAGCGCCCGAGGGGAGGGTGGCTACACCTTC.

This rearrangement joins TRBV5-4 to TRBJ2-5; perhaps TRBD1 as D (6 bases). V dropped 3 bases and J dropped 1 base, with 10 bases sitting between them. The CDR3 is made up of 14 amino acids. Germline CDR1 SGHNT, CDR2 YYREEE (reference sequence). The CDR3: CASSSTGIQETQYF. The CDR3 nucleotides read TGTGCCAGCAGCTCTACAGGGATCCAAGAGACCCAGTACTTC.

V usage is TRBV4-3 and J usage is TRBJ2-2; TRBD1 matches at 10 bases. This CDR3 has 19 amino acids. V was pared by 1 base and J by 8 bases, with 16 bases of the junction left unmatched. In germline, CDR1 is LGHNA, CDR2 YSLEER. This CDR3 reads CASSQAPPGGQGGVGELFF. CDR3 DNA: TGCGCCAGCAGCCAAGCTCCTCCCGGTGGACAGGGGGGCGTAGGGGAGCTGTTTTTT.

V and J are TRBV9 and TRBJ2-3, with 9 bases that match TRBD1. V lost 3 bases and J lost 2; bases outside the gene matches: 10. The CDR3 consists of 17 residues. Germline V lookup: CDR1 SGDLS, CDR2 YYNGEE. CDR3 coding DNA: TGTGCCAGCAGCGCGGAACAGGGGGCGTGGGTCACAGATACGCAGTATTTT. This encodes CASSAEQGAWVTDTQYF.

The chain combines TRBV7-9 with TRBJ1-6; D not certain. V dropped 2 bases and J dropped 8 bases, with 13 bases sitting between them. The CDR3 has 15 residues. Germline V gene lookup returns CDR1 SEHNR and CDR2 FQNEAQ (reference sequence). In DNA form, the CDR3 reads TGTGCCAGCAGCTTACTTAGAAGCCACGATTCACCCCTCCACTTT. Protein sequence: CASSLLRSHDSPLHF.

Written as DNA, the CDR3 is TGTGCCACCGGAGACAGGACCGGGGAGCTGTTTTTT. Amino acids: CATGDRTGELFF. The genes are TRBV24-1 and TRBJ2-2; D is possibly TRBD1 (6 bases). Germline CDR1 reads KGHDR; CDR2 reads SFDVKD. The CDR3 consists of 12 residues. V lost 9 bases, J lost 5 bases, and 9 bases lay in between.

This sequence joins TRBV4-1 and TRBJ1-1; D is uncertain. There are 13 residues in the CDR3. Trimming removed 1 base at V and 5 bases at J, with 8 bases between. Germline CDR1 MGHRA, CDR2 YSYEKL. In DNA form, the CDR3 reads TGCGCCAGCAGCCAAGGGCGAGGAACTGAAGCTTTCTTT. Translation: CASSQGRGTEAFF.

CDR3 sequence reads: CASSLGLAGGREQFF. The DNA for the CDR3 is TGTGCCAGCAGCTTGGGGCTAGCGGGGGGTCGTGAGCAGTTCTTC. The V call is TRBV5-4, the J call TRBJ2-1; the match to TRBD2 covers 11 bases. Per the germline V gene, CDR1 is SGHNT and CDR2 is YYREEE (reference sequence). Trimming cost V 0 bases and J 9 bases; bases outside gene matches: 5. This CDR3 is 15 amino acids long. The variable domain in full, with the rest retrieved from reference TRBV5-4 and TRBJ2-1, is ETGVTQSPTHLIKTRGQQVTLRCSSQSGHNTVSWYQQALGQGPQFIFQYYREEENGRGNFPPRFSGLQFPNYSSELNVNALELDDSALYLCASSLGLAGGREQFFGPGTRLTVL.

This clone was seen more than once but under ten times. V is TRBV4-1 and J is TRBJ2-2, with D perhaps matching TRBD1 (5 bases). Trimming took off 4 bases at V and 5 bases at J, with 14 bases between the two ends. The CDR3 runs 15 residues. CDR1 and CDR2 (germline): MGHRA, YSYEKL. The CDR3: CASSPGLGVTGELFF. The DNA of the CDR3 is TGCGCCAGCAGCCCAGGGCTAGGAGTTACCGGGGAGCTGTTTTTT.

The chain carries TRBV7-2 and TRBJ2-2; D is unclear. Per germline, CDR1 SGHTA and CDR2 FQGNSA. CDR3 length: 14 amino acids. V was cut by 1 base and J by 4 bases, with 7 bases left in between. The CDR3 spells CASSLVQSTGELFF. CDR3 nucleotide sequence: TGTGCCAGCAGCTTAGTACAGTCCACCGGGGAGCTGTTTTTT.

J is TRBJ1-6 and V is TRBV5-1, with D unclear. V lost 2 bases, J lost 6 bases, and 9 bases lay in between. This CDR3 comprises 14 residues. Looked up from germline, CDR1 is SGHRS and CDR2 is YFSETQ. The CDR3 DNA follows: TGCGCCAGCAGCTTTCGAACGGGTAATTCACCCCTCCACTTT. Amino acids: CASSFRTGNSPLHF.

The sample holds one count of this clone. This chain joins TRBV6-5 and TRBJ1-4; D gene ambiguous. This CDR3 contains 14 residues. The germline CDR1 and CDR2 sequences are MNHEY and SVGAGI. The V end lost 7 bases, the J end lost 0 bases, and 9 bases lay between the germline ends. CDR3 in amino acids: CASIRGATNEKLFF. In nucleotides, the CDR3 is TGTGCCAGCATCCGAGGTGCAACTAATGAAAAACTGTTTTTT.

In this sample, this clone turned up a few times. The chain employs TRBV15 and TRBJ2-5; 10 bases line up with TRBD1. Germline V gives CDR1 LNHNV, CDR2 YYDKDF (reference sequence). V shed 0 bases and J 4 bases; nucleotides not matched to a gene: 11. The CDR3 runs 18 residues. The CDR3 reads CATSRDLLVTGGRETQYF. CDR3 coding DNA: TGTGCCACCAGCAGAGATCTTCTCGTGACAGGGGGCCGAGAGACCCAGTACTTC.

This chain links TRBV7-9 with TRBJ2-1; TRBD2 agrees at 15 bases. Germline CDR1 and CDR2: SEHNR and FQNEAQ (reference sequence). The junction had 11 bases not matched to a gene; V was cut back by 5 bases and J by 3 bases. The CDR3 spans 19 residues. The CDR3 sequence is CASSAPGLAGGGDYNEQFF. The CDR3 bases are TGTGCCAGCAGCGCGCCGGGACTAGCGGGGGGAGGAGACTACAATGAGCAGTTCTTC.